This TCR beta chain appears in the sequencing data of a study of regulatory T cells in long-lasting Graves disease. Study-level information: Persistence in Graves' disease required over 5 years of antithyroid drugs plus positive TSH receptor antibodies.

Time point specified: persistent/refractory GD, antithyroid drugs over 5 years with positive TRAb. The TCR library was prepared using RNA isolated from PBMCs. One endocrinology department in Xi'an, China, was where patients came from. This CDR3 is 16 amino acids long. J was trimmed by 0 bases and V by 4 bases; bases with no gene match: 9. Germline V CDR1 and CDR2: SGHTA, FQGNSA. The TCR beta library used iRepertoire HTBI primers with Arm-PCR amplification of CDR3. TCRdb re-analysed the multiplex PCR reads in MiXCR, keeping a single row per CDR3 protein. Here the sample spans 300,000 to 350,000 distinct CDR3 sequences, roughly a fifth being singletons. As for this clonotype: Its antigen is undetermined.

Study conclusions and caveats: TRBV28, TRBJ1-2 and TRBJ2-5 were favored in persistent disease. New patients shared around 1,000 public clonotypes, and persistent patients shared more, with around 2,600.

The input for sequencing was peripheral blood mononuclear cells (PBMCs), taken when the disease was refractory, from a patient treated with antithyroid drugs. This clonotype was sampled from a female donor with Graves disease. This rearrangement joins TRBV7-2 to TRBJ2-7; TRBD2 agrees at 7 bases. The CDR3 DNA sequence: TGTGCCAGCAGCTGGCTTCGGGAGGTTAGCTCCTACGAGCAGTACTTC. This sequence encodes CASSWLREVSSYEQYF.